One and the same sample provided the 18 T cell receptor beta chains below, sequenced in a study of blood T cell repertoires in COVID-19. The method was immunoSEQ multiplex PCR; TCRdb's version includes in-frame clones alone and lacks a portion of them. The data contain more than 250,000 clones, approximately 86% of them singletons. The sequenced material came from peripheral blood. These receptors all come from a woman in her thirties who had recovered from COVID-19.

The chain couples TRBV6-5 to TRBJ2-7; TRBD1 agrees at 7 bases. Trimming removed 4 bases from V and 6 bases from J; junction bases left unmatched: 12. The CDR3 covers 15 residues. The V gene's germline CDR1 is MNHEY and CDR2 SVGAGI. The CDR3 is CASSFWTGERREQYF. DNA of the CDR3: TGTGCCAGCAGTTTCTGGACAGGAGAGCGACGCGAGCAGTACTTC.

This clone was counted ten times or more. The chain employs TRBV6-5 and TRBJ2-2; tentatively, D is TRBD1 (5 bases). This CDR3 is built from 12 residues. Germline loops: CDR1 MNHEY, CDR2 SVGAGI. Trimming removed 11 bases from V and 5 bases from J, with 12 bases in between. CDR3 nucleotide sequence: TGTGCCGTACGTAAGGGGACCGGGGAGCTGTTTTTT. It encodes CAVRKGTGELFF.

The chain is built from TRBV19 and TRBJ2-2; D not resolved. The CDR3 is made up of 15 amino acids. The germline V gene has CDR1 LNHDA and CDR2 SQIVND (reference sequence). V shed 0 bases and J shed 5 bases, with 10 bases lying between them. The CDR3 DNA is TGTGCCAGTAGTATAGATCAGGTCGGAACCGGGGAGCTGTTTTTT. It encodes CASSIDQVGTGELFF. Filled out from reference TRBV19 and TRBJ2-2, the complete variable domain reads DGGITQSPKYLFRKEGQNVTLSCEQNLNHDAMYWYRQDPGQGLRLIYYSQIVNDFQKGDIAEGYSVSREKKESFPLTVTSAQKNPTAFYLCASSIDQVGTGELFFGEGSRLTVL.

The V and J genes are TRBV6-6 and TRBJ2-3, with 8 bases identical to TRBD2. The V and J ends lost 6 bases and 2 bases, in that order; junction bases with no gene match: 1. Per germline, CDR1 MNHNY and CDR2 SVGAGI (reference sequence). The CDR3 runs 13 residues. CDR3 DNA sequence: TGTGCCAGCAGCGGGAGGGCCACAGATACGCAGTATTTT. Its protein is CASSGRATDTQYF.

The chain recombines TRBV9 with TRBJ2-5; D might be TRBD2 (6 bases). The CDR3 has 15 residues. Trimming removed 3 bases at V and 4 bases at J, with 16 bases between. Germline V gene lookup returns CDR1 SGDLS and CDR2 YYNGEE. The DNA for the CDR3 is TGTGCCAGCAGCGACGGGACGGGGGTGGTAGAGACCCAGTACTTC. Protein product: CASSDGTGVVETQYF.

The chain links TRBV4-1 to TRBJ2-1, with D maybe TRBD2 (5 bases). CDR1 MGHRA and CDR2 YSYEKL come from the germline V gene. The CDR3 sequence is 14 residues long. Trimming shortened V by 9 bases and J by 4 bases, and 16 bases separated the two germline ends. The CDR3 is CASRTPGPYNEQFF. The DNA for the CDR3 is TGCGCCAGTCGGACTCCGGGTCCTTACAATGAGCAGTTCTTC.

Many counts were recorded for this clone. The same CDR3 can be traced to other DNA sequences in this sample. The V and J genes are TRBV7-2 and TRBJ1-2; TRBD1 matches 8 bases. In germline, CDR1 is SGHTA, CDR2 FQGNSA. V lost 5 bases to trimming and J lost 3 bases; unmatched junction nucleotides: 2. This CDR3 has 13 residues. CDR3 in amino acids: CASSPDRDYGYTF. The CDR3 DNA reads as TGTGCCAGCAGCCCGGACAGGGACTATGGCTACACCTTC.

V and J are TRBV30 and TRBJ1-6, with 9 bases lining up with TRBD1. CDR1 and CDR2 (germline): GTSNPN, SVGIG (reference sequence). V was pared by 5 bases and J by 0 bases, with 8 bases of the junction left unmatched. The CDR3 sequence is 17 residues long. CDR3 protein: CAWDSGTGSSYNSPLHF. DNA for the CDR3: TGTGCCTGGGATTCCGGGACAGGGAGCTCCTATAATTCACCCCTCCACTTT.

The chain has TRBV30 and TRBJ2-7, with a possible D match to TRBD1 (6 bases). The CDR3 runs 12 residues. Between the trimmed V and J ends, which lost 2 bases and 2 bases, there was a span of 7 bases. Germline lookup yields CDR1 GTSNPN and CDR2 SVGIG (reference sequence). For the CDR3, the DNA is TGTGCCTGGAGTACAGGGCCCTACGAGCAGTACTTC. Translated, it gives CAWSTGPYEQYF.

The V call is TRBV28, the J call TRBJ1-1; a possible D gene is TRBD1 (6 bases). There are 17 residues in the CDR3. V was trimmed by 5 bases and J by 1 base, leaving 20 bases between them. From germline, CDR1 is MDHEN and CDR2 SYDVKM. CDR3 bases: TGTGCCAGCAGTCTACGGACAGCCCGGTTTCCGAACACTGAAGCTTTCTTT. Translation: CASSLRTARFPNTEAFF.

The V gene is TRBV5-1, the J gene TRBJ2-7; 7 bases are shared with TRBD1. CDR3 length: 13 residues. Germline V lookup: CDR1 SGHRS, CDR2 YFSETQ. With 4 bases clipped from V and 3 bases from J, the junction kept 4 bases outside the gene matches. The CDR3 spells CASSPDRVYEQYF. The CDR3 DNA reads TGCGCCAGCAGCCCAGACAGGGTCTACGAGCAGTACTTC.

The chain joins TRBV28 to TRBJ1-3; D is possibly TRBD1 (6 bases). CDR3 length: 14 residues. V lost 7 bases and J 0 bases, leaving 10 bases between the germline ends. CDR1 and CDR2 from the germline V gene are MDHEN and SYDVKM. In nucleotides, the CDR3 is TGTGCCAGCATAGGGGGTTCCTCTGGAAACACCATATATTTT. Translation: CASIGGSSGNTIYF.

This chain links TRBV4-2 with TRBJ2-2; possibly TRBD2 for D (5 bases). Germline CDR1 LGHNA, CDR2 YNFKEQ. The CDR3 is made up of 15 amino acids. Trimming cost V 0 bases and J 5 bases, with 10 bases left between them. CDR3 nucleotide sequence: TGTGCCAGCAGCCAAGATGCGGGTCCAACCGGGGAGCTGTTTTTT. This sequence encodes CASSQDAGPTGELFF.

The CDR3 loop is CASSRLSGTAQFF. The CDR3 DNA sequence: TGCGCCAGCAGCCGACTCTCCGGGACAGCCCAGTTCTTC. V and J are TRBV5-1 and TRBJ2-1; 7 nucleotides line up with TRBD1. V gave up 4 bases and J gave up 13 bases; unmatched junction bases: 11. Germline V gene sequence: CDR1 SGHRS, CDR2 YFSETQ. The CDR3 has 13 residues.

This chain connects TRBV15 to TRBJ2-6; tentatively, D is TRBD2 (6 bases). CDR3 length equals 17 residues. Deletions cut 1 base from V and 2 bases from J, with 12 bases between. CDR1 LNHNV and CDR2 YYDKDF come from the germline V gene (reference sequence). DNA of the CDR3: TGTGCCACCAGCAGAGTTACTACGGGGGCTGGGGCCAACGTCCTGACTTTC. Residues: CATSRVTTGAGANVLTF.

V gene TRBV6-2 or TRBV6-3 combines with J gene TRBJ1-1, with 10 positions matching TRBD1. In germline, CDR1 is MNHEY, CDR2 SVGEGT. This CDR3 contains 15 residues. The V and J ends lost 4 bases and 3 bases, in that order; junction bases with no gene match: 5. In DNA, the CDR3 is TGTGCCAGCAGTTCGCCGGGACAGGGGCACACTGAAGCTTTCTTT. Amino acids: CASSSPGQGHTEAFF.

The chain is built from TRBV14 and TRBJ2-3; TRBD2 aligns across 8 bases. Germline V lookup: CDR1 SGHDN, CDR2 FVKESK. The V and J ends lost 0 bases and 1 base, in that order; junction bases with no gene match: 3. The CDR3 contains 16 residues. The CDR3 loop reads CASSQDGRAGTDTQYF. In DNA, the CDR3 is TGTGCCAGCAGCCAAGACGGGAGGGCCGGCACAGATACGCAGTATTTT.

V is TRBV9 and J is TRBJ1-4; no reliable D call. The CDR3 is made up of 14 amino acids. Germline-derived CDR1 and CDR2 are SGDLS and YYNGEE. V lost 2 bases and J 8 bases, leaving 13 bases between the germline ends. This CDR3 is CASSVTPGKEKLFF. CDR3 nucleotides: TGTGCCAGCAGCGTCACCCCAGGAAAAGAAAAACTGTTTTTT.